The 15 T cell receptor beta chains in this list originate from one sample, sequenced in a study of blood T cell repertoires in COVID-19. The protocol was immunoSEQ multiplex PCR, while the TCRdb copy is restricted to in-frame clones and leaves out a portion. The sample shows about 180,000 clones, around 83% of them seen only once. Sequenced sample: peripheral blood. The receptors here all came from a human donor in a cohort sampled during active COVID-19.

The genes are TRBV9 and TRBJ1-1, with D hard to call. The germline CDR1 and CDR2 sequences are SGDLS and YYNGEE. CDR3 length equals 13 residues. With 5 bases removed from V and 7 bases from J, the gap between germline ends came to 15 bases. CDR3 in amino acids: CASSRGGEVEAFF. In DNA form, the CDR3 reads TGTGCCAGCAGTCGGGGAGGAGAGGTTGAAGCTTTCTTT.

V gene TRBV7-9 combines with J gene TRBJ1-6; no clear D. V was shortened by 2 bases and J by 4 bases, with 6 bases between the two germline ends. Per the germline V gene, CDR1 is SEHNR and CDR2 is FQNEAQ (reference sequence). The CDR3 has 14 amino acids. The CDR3: CASSLSDYNSPLHF. CDR3 coding DNA: TGTGCCAGCAGCTTATCAGATTATAATTCACCCCTCCACTTT.

The V and J genes are TRBV7-2 and TRBJ1-2; tentatively, D is TRBD1 (5 bases). V lost 1 base and J lost 7, with 19 bases in between. Germline-derived CDR1 and CDR2 are SGHTA and FQGNSA. The CDR3 is made up of 16 amino acids. Here the CDR3 reads CASSLGPGGSSGGYTF. The CDR3 nucleotides are TGTGCCAGCAGCTTAGGGCCCGGGGGGAGTAGCGGTGGCTACACCTTC.

Only a few counts were recorded for this clone. The CDR3 here is CASSGAGQGKYEQYF. The CDR3 nucleotides are TGTGCCAGCAGTGGGGCAGGACAGGGAAAGTACGAGCAGTACTTC. The chain carries TRBV6-2 or TRBV6-3 and TRBJ2-7; 8 bases fit TRBD1. This CDR3 contains 15 residues. Germline V gene data show CDR1 as MNHEY and CDR2 as SVGEGT. J was trimmed by 4 bases and V by 5 bases; bases with no gene match: 10.

This chain links TRBV19 with TRBJ1-4; 10 nucleotides line up with TRBD1. Germline-derived CDR1 and CDR2 are LNHDA and SQIVND (reference sequence). Trimming cost V 5 bases and J 8 bases; bases outside gene matches: 8. CDR3 length equals 15 residues. Here the CDR3 reads CASSRTGTGVEKLFF. DNA of the CDR3: TGTGCCAGTAGTCGGACCGGGACAGGGGTGGAAAAACTGTTTTTT.

CDR3 in amino acids: CASSLGQGHYGYTF. In DNA form, the CDR3 reads TGTGCCAGCAGCTTGGGACAGGGGCACTATGGCTACACCTTC. The rearrangement joins TRBV7-3 to TRBJ1-2, with 10 bases fitting TRBD1. J gave up 3 bases and V 3 bases, and 1 base lay outside the gene matches. Per germline, CDR1 SGHTA and CDR2 FQGTGA. This CDR3 comprises 14 residues.

The chain has TRBV5-6 and TRBJ2-7; 7 nucleotides align to TRBD1. The CDR3 loop spans 14 amino acids. The J segment lost 4 bases and the V segment lost 4 bases, leaving 8 bases of the junction unmatched. Germline CDR1 SGHDT, CDR2 YYEEEE. For the CDR3, the DNA is TGTGCCAGCAGCGACGGGGACAGTTGGTACGAGCAGTACTTC. Its translation: CASSDGDSWYEQYF.

The V gene is TRBV18, the J gene TRBJ2-7; 10 nucleotides agree with TRBD2. The length of the CDR3 is 14 residues. The germline gives CDR1 KGHSH, CDR2 LQKENI. The V segment lost 8 bases and the J segment 3 bases; nucleotides outside the gene matches: 7. The CDR3 coding sequence is TGTGCCAGCCAAGGAGTAGCGGGAGGCTACGAGCAGTACTTC. It yields the protein CASQGVAGGYEQYF.

The rearrangement links TRBV11-2 to TRBJ1-4; 11 positions agree with TRBD1. The germline gives CDR1 SGHAT, CDR2 FQNNGV. The CDR3 spans 16 residues. Germline trimming cut 1 base from V and 8 bases from J; bases unmatched to any gene: 6. The CDR3 DNA reads TGTGCCAGCAGCTTAGTGGCTGGACAGGGGGCGGAAAAACTGTTTTTT. Encoded protein: CASSLVAGQGAEKLFF.

The chain has TRBV4-2 and TRBJ2-3, with a weak D call TRBD2 (5 bases). The V gene's germline CDR1 is LGHNA and CDR2 YNFKEQ. Trimming removed 0 bases at V and 2 bases at J, with 12 bases between. This CDR3 spans 16 amino acids. In DNA, the CDR3 is TGTGCCAGCAGCCAAGAGGAGGACCCCTCCACAGATACGCAGTATTTT. Amino acids: CASSQEEDPSTDTQYF.

This clone showed up just once. The J gene is TRBJ1-1, the V gene TRBV5-1, with 7 positions matching TRBD1. CDR3 length: 15 amino acids. V was pared by 4 bases and J by 1 base, with 7 bases of the junction left unmatched. Germline-derived CDR1 and CDR2 are SGHRS and YFSETQ. As DNA, the CDR3 is TGCGCCAGCAGCCAATCGACAGGGAGGAACACTGAAGCTTTCTTT. Amino acid sequence: CASSQSTGRNTEAFF.

The CDR3 is CASSYKAGGRDNEQFF. DNA of the CDR3: TGTGCCAGCAGTTACAAAGCGGGGGGGCGGGACAATGAGCAGTTCTTC. The genes are TRBV6-2 or TRBV6-3 and TRBJ2-1, with 10 bases matching TRBD2. From germline, CDR1 is MNHEY and CDR2 SVGEGT. CDR3 size: 16 residues. V lost 2 bases and J lost 5; bases outside the gene matches: 6.

This chain links TRBV5-6 with TRBJ1-6, with TRBD1 as a possible D gene (5 bases). Germline CDR1 and CDR2: SGHDT and YYEEEE. The CDR3 runs 17 residues. With 4 bases removed from V and 1 base from J, the gap between germline ends came to 15 bases. The CDR3 DNA sequence: TGTGCCAGCAGCCCGCCTCCGGGACTGTCCTATAATTCACCCCTCCACTTT. This gives the protein CASSPPPGLSYNSPLHF.

The sample holds one count of this clone. Other DNA sequences in this specimen translate into the identical CDR3. The chain combines TRBV5-1 with TRBJ2-7; D gene ambiguous. V lost 1 base to trimming and J lost 3 bases, with 5 bases between them. Germline values: CDR1 SGHRS, CDR2 YFSETQ. This CDR3 contains 12 residues. CDR3 sequence (DNA): TGCGCCAGCAGCTTGTCGGGCTACGAGCAGTACTTC. Translation: CASSLSGYEQYF.

The chain employs TRBV15 and TRBJ2-1; 13 nucleotides match TRBD2. The germline gives CDR1 LNHNV, CDR2 YYDKDF (reference sequence). V trimming: 5 bases; J trimming: 9 bases; junction bases outside the gene matches: 7. The CDR3 consists of 15 residues. For the CDR3, the DNA is TGTGCCACCAGCTCCCCGGGACTAGCGGGATCTGAGCAGTTCTTC. Its translation: CATSSPGLAGSEQFF.